The next 4 T cell receptor beta chains were all read from a single sample in a study of CD8+ T cells in alopecia areata. Reverse transcription of extracted RNA yielded cDNA, which provided the sequencing template. The method was immunoSEQ multiplex PCR; TCRdb's version includes in-frame clones alone and lacks a portion of them. Of approximately 140,000 clones in the sample, 40% to 50% were seen once. Sequencing was performed on CD4+ T cells sorted from blood. These receptors originate from a human donor with alopecia areata.

This clone has more than one count but fewer than ten. The chain employs TRBV7-9 and TRBJ2-1, with 7 bases lining up with TRBD1. CDR3 length equals 17 residues. V trimming: 5 bases; J trimming: 8 bases; junction bases outside the gene matches: 18. Germline V CDR1 and CDR2: SEHNR, FQNEAQ (reference sequence). DNA for the CDR3: TGTGCCAGCAGCAGGGGGCGCATGGCGAGTCGGAACCATGAGCAGTTCTTC. Translation gives CASSRGRMASRNHEQFF.

A few counts support this clone. The chain recombines TRBV4-1 with TRBJ2-2; a possible D gene is TRBD2 (5 bases). Germline CDR1 reads MGHRA; CDR2 reads YSYEKL. V gave up 0 bases and J gave up 7 bases, with 12 bases separating them. The CDR3 has 15 amino acids. This chain's CDR3 is CASSQDGHGIGELFF. For the CDR3, the DNA is TGCGCCAGCAGCCAAGATGGGCACGGGATCGGGGAGCTGTTTTTT.

The table lists this clone with many counts. V is TRBV7-3 and J is TRBJ2-2; TRBD1 aligns across 9 bases. J was trimmed by 5 bases and V by 4 bases; bases with no gene match: 5. Germline lookup yields CDR1 SGHTA and CDR2 FQGTGA. The CDR3 extends over 15 amino acids. The CDR3 sequence is CASSSQGARTGELFF. The CDR3 region has the DNA TGTGCCAGCAGCTCACAGGGGGCGAGGACCGGGGAGCTGTTTTTT.

The rearrangement uses TRBV19 and TRBJ2-2; possibly TRBD2 for D (6 bases). Trimming took off 5 bases at V and 7 bases at J, with 11 bases between the two ends. Germline CDR1 LNHDA, CDR2 SQIVND (reference sequence). This CDR3 region has 13 residues. Written as DNA, the CDR3 is TGTGCCAGTAGTTTCCAGGGACTCGGGGAGCTGTTTTTT. Its translation: CASSFQGLGELFF.